The source of this TCR beta chain is a study of graft-versus-host responses after intestinal transplantation. Study context: Induction using anti-thymocyte globulin, followed by tacrolimus and steroids for approximately 3 years, was given to all recipients. Regarding the study as a whole: Allograft graft-versus-host to host-versus-graft clonal ratios ran high in patients with graft-donor T cell macrochimerism.

The V end lost 2 bases, the J end lost 4 bases, and 4 bases lay between the germline ends. The CDR3 consists of 12 residues. From germline, CDR1 is SGHDT and CDR2 YYEEEE. Co-plating was performed using roughly 200,000 CFSE-labeled responder cells and roughly 200,000 irradiated, violet-dye-labeled stimulator cells. This clone showed up just a few times. Some clones are missing from TCRdb's copy, which holds only in-frame ones; the method was immunoSEQ multiplex PCR. The table has about 7,000 clones, roughly 28% seen once. The TCR originated in a human patient who was an organ donor for intestinal transplantation. Sequenced material: alloreactive CD8+ T cells from a mixed lymphocyte reaction culture, taken before transplantation. Subset given: CFSE-low proliferating T cells sorted from roughly 6-day pre-transplant mixed lymphocyte reaction (GvH or HvG direction). V and J are TRBV5-6 and TRBJ1-5; D unresolved. The CDR3 spells CASSLMNQPQHF. In nucleotides, the CDR3 is TGTGCCAGCAGCTTAATGAATCAGCCCCAGCATTTT.